The clone carrying this T cell receptor (beta chain) appeared many times. What it binds is unknown. The data belong to a study of T-cell reconstitution after alpha-beta-depleted transplantation in children. Overall study findings and caveats: There were some patients whose high TCRbeta diversity at day 60 came from surviving recipient T cells and thymic progenitors. Roughly two months post-transplant, alpha-beta T cells reportedly originated from several hundred graft clones that had expanded.

This CDR3 is 13 amino acids long. The V gene's germline CDR1 is LNHNV and CDR2 YYDKDF (reference sequence). Trimming took 10 bases from V and 4 from J; bases not matched to a gene: 9. The authors prepared the TCRbeta library with unique molecular identifiers. One entry per CDR3 protein, called by TCRdb with MiXCR from the PCR reads. The table records nearly 200,000 distinct CDR3 sequences, 6.3% of them present only once. Sequences were derived from PBMCs, sampled before TCRalphabeta/CD19-depleted stem cell transplant. This sequence joins TRBV15 and TRBJ2-7; 8 positions match TRBD1. This clonotype was sampled from a girl less than two years old with combined immunodeficiency, due to receive a stem cell transplant. CDR3 residues: CAIGPRGLYEQYF. CDR3 nucleotide sequence: TGTGCCATTGGTCCCAGGGGGCTTTACGAGCAGTACTTC.